The sequence of this T cell receptor (beta chain) was determined in a study of shared clonotypes between healthy human individuals. Background on the study: With ages of 18 to 49, the donors were a couple of women and a few men. General observations from the study: What limited the represented genetic and exposure-history diversity was the small number of donors.

This clone was seen only once. The antigen is undetermined. CDR1 is MDHEN and CDR2 is SYDVKM in the germline V gene. The V gene end was trimmed by 2 bases and the J gene end by 5 bases; junction bases not matched to a gene: 6. The CDR3 contains 14 residues. Replicate PCRs run on sorted subsets employed 200 ng DNA, 25,000 to 35,000 T cell genomes. In the study's own analysis: As immunoSEQ supplied junction-only sequences (without quality scores), filtering differed. Assay used: immunoSEQ multiplex PCR; TCRdb lists only in-frame clones, some missing. V and J calls and clone size follow that table, whereas D and trimming were derived from the DNA. Among fewer than 3 million clones listed, about 90% were seen once.

The clonotype comes from a man aged 18 to 30 in good health. Some clones in this sample may be carry-over from other donors' samples. The chain carries TRBV28 and TRBJ2-7, with TRBD2 matching over 7 bases. The specimen sequenced was naive CD4+ T cells from PBMCs. Indicated subset: CD45RA+ positively selected. The CDR3 sequence is CASSLPPGGHEQYF. The CDR3 DNA reads TGTGCCAGCAGTTTACCCCCGGGGGGACACGAGCAGTACTTC.